This T cell receptor beta chain originates from a study of radiotherapy plus CTLA-4 blockade in lung cancer. The wider study: Disease control was seen in 31% of patients, objective responses in 15% to 20%. Study conclusions and caveats: In blood, early T cell clone dynamics reportedly predicted response best, together with interferon-beta. Radiotherapy with ipilimumab was followed by blood expansion of tumor-derived clones.

Libraries were prepared by immunoSEQ multiplex PCR; TCRdb keeps only in-frame clonotypes and omits some of them. The data show fewer than 40,000 clones, over 70% seen once. Ipilimumab CTLA-4 blockade and focal radiation were given to patients with chemo-refractory metastatic non-small-cell lung cancer. This CDR3 is built from 15 residues. Trimming stripped 3 bases from V and 4 bases from J, with 15 bases between. From germline, CDR1 is SEHNR and CDR2 FQNEAQ (reference sequence). A note on this clone: Its antigen is not identified.

The sequenced sample was peripheral blood, obtained from a patient treated with radiotherapy plus ipilimumab. This sequence originates from a human donor with non-small cell lung cancer who had stable disease on radiotherapy plus ipilimumab. V and J are TRBV7-9 and TRBJ2-5, with a weak D call TRBD1 (6 bases). CDR3 loop: CASSFQGSLLETQYF. The CDR3 DNA reads TGTGCCAGCAGCTTCCAGGGGAGTTTGCTAGAGACCCAGTACTTC.